This note documents a single T cell receptor (beta chain) sequence. J lost 3 bases, V lost 5 bases, and 11 bases had no gene match. CDR1 SGHTA and CDR2 FQGNSA come from the germline V gene. This CDR3 has 16 amino acids. Original methodology: Estimation of nucleated cell counts relied on the amplification of reference gene primers. Profiled with immunoSEQ multiplex PCR; TCRdb holds only in-frame clones, not every one. V and J calls and clone size are given by that table; D and trimming were obtained from the DNA. The sample includes about 390,000 clones, about 87% of them seen just once. This sample stems from a study of blood T cell repertoires in COVID-19.

The chain combines TRBV7-2 with TRBJ2-3, with 7 bases aligning to TRBD2. Sequencing used peripheral blood. This clonotype was sampled from a woman in her sixties or seventies with COVID-19, enrolled during active disease. CDR3 sequence (DNA): TGTGCCAGCAGCGTCCAGGGAGGGGACGGAACAGATACGCAGTATTTT. It yields the protein CASSVQGGDGTDTQYF. The full variable domain, completed using reference TRBV7-2 and TRBJ2-3, is GAGVSQSPSNKVTEKGKDVELRCDPISGHTALYWYRQSLGQGLEFLIYFQGNSAPDKSGLPSDRFSAERTGGSVSTLTIQRTQQEDSAVYLCASSVQGGDGTDTQYFGPGTRLTVL.